The rows below give T cell receptor beta chains drawn from one sample of a study of cytomegalovirus exposure and HLA in healthy donors. The table came from immunoSEQ multiplex PCR; TCRdb's copy has only in-frame clones and leaves some out. The table has roughly 200,000 clones, approximately 86% seen once. Sequencing input: PBMCs. These TCRs come from a young man in good health and CMV-seropositive. Both conserved end residues are part of each CDR3. A D gene is named only where the DNA matches it firmly. A row's size may be missing; if present it is once, few, many or a size class.

V gene	J gene	CDR3 length	D gene	clone size	CDR3 DNA	CDR3 protein
TRBV5-1	TRBJ2-7	15	TRBD1	NA	TGCGCCAGCAGCCTGGGAGGGACAGGGTCCTACGAGCAGTACTTC	CASSLGGTGSYEQYF
TRBV9	TRBJ1-1	16	TRBD1	NA	TGTGCCAGCAGCGTAGATCCGGGACAGGGGATCGCTGAAGCTTTCTTT	CASSVDPGQGIAEAFF
TRBV6-6	TRBJ1-2	16	TRBD1	NA	TGTGCCAGCCAGGATTACCGGGACAGAATTAACTATGGCTACACCTTC	CASQDYRDRINYGYTF
TRBV28	TRBJ2-7	16	NA	NA	TGTGCCAGCAGTGGTGAGGATCTCTGGAGTTCCTACGAGCAGTACTTC	CASSGEDLWSSYEQYF
TRBV27	TRBJ2-3	20	NA	NA	TGTGCCAGCAGACACCAGAACAGGGCGGAGGTCGGGAGTGATACAGATACGCAGTATTTT	CASRHQNRAEVGSDTDTQYF
TRBV5-1	TRBJ2-5	15	TRBD1	NA	TGCGCCAGCAGCCCGGGACAGGGGTGGAAAGAGACCCAGTACTTC	CASSPGQGWKETQYF
TRBV19	TRBJ2-7	13	NA	NA	TGTGCCAGTAGTTTGAATAGGGCGGGAGAGCAGTACTTC	CASSLNRAGEQYF
TRBV4-3	TRBJ1-5	13	NA	few	TGCGCCAGCAGCCAAACTCAAAGACAGCCCCAGCATTTT	CASSQTQRQPQHF
TRBV15	TRBJ2-7	15	NA	NA	TGTGCCACCAGCAGAGAACAGGGACGGGTTTACGAGCAGTACTTC	CATSREQGRVYEQYF
TRBV4-3	TRBJ2-3	17	TRBD2	NA	TGCGCCAGCAGCCATGAACTAGCGGGGGGGCCAGCAGATACGCAGTATTTT	CASSHELAGGPADTQYF
TRBV5-8	TRBJ2-5	15	NA	NA	TGTGCCAGCAGCTTGTCTAGGGAAGGTATAGAGACCCAGTACTTC	CASSLSREGIETQYF
TRBV27	TRBJ2-3	13	NA	NA	TGTGCCAGCAGTTTTAGGGGCCCAGATACGCAGTATTTT	CASSFRGPDTQYF
TRBV2	TRBJ2-7	15	NA	NA	TGTGCCAGCAGGGCACAACAGGGGGGGGTCTACGAGCAGTACTTC	CASRAQQGGVYEQYF
TRBV28	TRBJ2-1	15	TRBD2	NA	TGTGCCAGCAGCCTTACGGGACTAGCGTACAATGAGCAGTTCTTC	CASSLTGLAYNEQFF
TRBV27	TRBJ2-3	17	NA	NA	TGTGCCAGCAGTTTTGTGGGGGTTCCCGGGACCACAGATACGCAGTATTTT	CASSFVGVPGTTDTQYF
TRBV4-3	TRBJ2-3	18	TRBD2	NA	TGCGCCAGCAGCCAAGACCGGGCTAGCGGGGGGGCCGTAGATACGCAGTATTTT	CASSQDRASGGAVDTQYF
TRBV5-6	TRBJ1-4	13	NA	few	TGTGCCAGCAGCTTGGGGGCGAATGAAAAACTGTTTTTT	CASSLGANEKLFF
TRBV21-1	TRBJ2-1	16	NA	NA	TGTGCCAGCAGCAAAGCCGGGACTAGGGATGGGCGAGAGCAGTTCTTC	CASSKAGTRDGREQFF
TRBV4-3	TRBJ2-5	15	TRBD1	NA	TGCGCCAGCAGCCAAGATAATGACAGGGTAGGGACCCAGTACTTC	CASSQDNDRVGTQYF
TRBV5-4	TRBJ2-5	16	TRBD2	NA	TGTGCCAGCAGTCCGCCTGGCGGGGGAGGAAGGGAGACCCAGTACTTC	CASSPPGGGGRETQYF
TRBV5-1	TRBJ2-1	14	TRBD2	few	TGCGCCAGCAGGCGACTAGCGGGGAACAATGAGCAGTTCTTC	CASRRLAGNNEQFF
TRBV5-1	TRBJ2-3	16	NA	NA	TGCGCCAGCAGCTTGGCTCCCGCGGCTAGCACAGATACGCAGTATTTT	CASSLAPAASTDTQYF
TRBV18	TRBJ1-1	14	TRBD1	NA	TGTGCCAGCTCACAAGGGGGCCCGAACACTGAAGCTTTCTTT	CASSQGGPNTEAFF
TRBV18	TRBJ2-7	14	TRBD2	NA	TGTGCCAGCTCGGACACCGGGACTAGCCGCGAGCAGTACTTC	CASSDTGTSREQYF
TRBV7-6	TRBJ1-5	15	NA	NA	TGTGCCAGCAGCCAATCCCGGGGCCAAAATCAGCCCCAGCATTTT	CASSQSRGQNQPQHF
TRBV11-2	TRBJ1-5	15	TRBD1	once	TGTGCCAGCAGCGATCAGGACAGGGCGGGGGCGCCCCAGCATTTT	CASSDQDRAGAPQHF
TRBV2	TRBJ2-7	14	TRBD2	few	TGTGCCAGCAGTGTAGCGGGAGGGGAATACGAGCAGTACTTC	CASSVAGGEYEQYF
TRBV7-2	TRBJ2-5	16	TRBD1	NA	TGTGCCAGCAGCTTAGACGGAACAGGGGCCGGAGAGACCCAGTACTTC	CASSLDGTGAGETQYF
TRBV6-1	TRBJ1-2	13	NA	NA	TGTGCCAGCAGTGAATTAGGGTTGGGTGGCTACACCTTC	CASSELGLGGYTF
TRBV20-1	TRBJ2-1	11	NA	NA	TGCAGTGCTAGTAGGGCCAATGAGCAGTTCTTC	CSASRANEQFF
TRBV5-6	TRBJ2-3	11	NA	NA	TGTGCCAGCAGCAGGGGAGATACGCAGTATTTT	CASSRGDTQYF
TRBV10-3	TRBJ2-7	14	NA	NA	TGTGCCATCAAAGAGGCAGGCGTAGCCTACGAGCAGTACTTC	CAIKEAGVAYEQYF
TRBV11-3	TRBJ2-2	16	NA	NA	TGTGCCAGCAGCGGGGACATTTGGGCGAACACCGGGGAGCTGTTTTTT	CASSGDIWANTGELFF
TRBV6-5	TRBJ2-1	15	TRBD1	NA	TGTGCCAGCAGTTATTGGGACAGGGCCTACAATGAGCAGTTCTTC	CASSYWDRAYNEQFF
TRBV19	TRBJ1-5	13	NA	NA	TGTGCCTCGAGTCTCCAAGTTGATCAGCCCCAGCATTTT	CASSLQVDQPQHF
TRBV27	TRBJ1-2	16	TRBD1	NA	TGTGCCAGCAGTTTTATTGGGACAGGGGGCGCCTTTGGCTACACCTTC	CASSFIGTGGAFGYTF
TRBV20-1	TRBJ2-5	11	NA	NA	TGCAGTGCTAGCGGCAAAGAGACCCAGTACTTC	CSASGKETQYF